This record looks at one TCR beta chain sequence and its context. This clonotype was counted many times. Its antigen is unknown. It has no much larger one-base neighbor in the sample; base qualities were not kept. CDR3 length: 13 amino acids, cysteine to phenylalanine. The read is trimmed to its CDR3 DNA, 39 bases read in frame from base 1. CDR1 and CDR2, per the germline V gene, are SGHVS and FNYEAQ. V is trimmed back by 1 base and J by 7 bases, and the junction contains 3 bases that no gene match accounts for. The intended sense of this specimen's time point label: patch test 3, about 24 weeks after DPC sensitization. The treatment or condition label, read with the paper, signifies: therapeutic diphenylcyclopropenone sensitization with weekly scalp DPC. Blood at each patch-test visit was drawn before the patch test was applied. To be eligible, patients had to be aged 18 to 70, diagnosed with alopecia and judged suitable for DPC therapy, while pregnant patients were excluded. Total RNA was isolated from unfractionated whole blood collected in Tempus Blood RNA tubes.

This sample was included in a study of human T cells and chemical hapten exposure (dated by TCRdb to about 2021). For the wider study: For sensitization, 2% DPC in acetone was applied to a roughly 2 cm by roughly 2 cm area of upper inner arm skin. Throughout the approximately 23-week study period, patients were also given weekly therapeutic DPC doses on the scalp. Patch tests used Finn chambers with 0.01% DPC on the upper back, scored after 6 days by International Contact Dermatitis Research Group standards. Alopecia areata with under or over 50% scalp involvement, alopecia totalis and alopecia universalis were represented in the patient cohort, which was mostly female. Libraries were pooled for sequencing, and variation in per-sample TCR yields was attributed mainly to small differences in library volumes within the pool. In alopecia patients, the study followed how the peripheral blood TCR repertoire changed in vivo over primary and secondary sensitization to diphenylcyclopropenone (DPC), a hapten. Patient blood was sampled pre-sensitization (week 0) and at 2, 6 and about 24 weeks after DPC sensitization. For TCR sequencing, blood came from twenty-nine alopecia patients at anywhere from one to four time points (pre-sensitization, 2, 6 and 24 weeks). The research as a whole found: Significantly more large CDR3 similarity clusters were formed by expanded TCRs than by pre-sensitization or healthy control sets, consistent with antigen-driven responses. Because every patient had alopecia, a presumed autoimmune disease, the patients' immune response might differ from that of healthy individuals. Repeated subsampling changed both the strength of the expansion versus patch-test correlation and the threshold at which the correlation became significant. The number of PT1 expanded TCRs positively correlated with patch test score, significant at thresholds 8, 16 and 32 but not 4. No change with DPC sensitization was found in the number of TCRs above 1 in 1000 frequency, and no evidence of global repertoire structure alterations was found.

The library was built by means of RACE. TCRdb shows the sequencer as NextSeq 500. During library preparation, unique molecular identifiers were attached to individual cDNA molecules so that TCRs could be counted quantitatively and reproducibly. Both TCR alpha and TCR beta chains were sequenced from each blood RNA sample. The original pipeline was this. Samples had a median of 95,638 TCRs, with a range from roughly 20,000 to 690,600. The Decombinator software suite was used to annotate the V, J and CDR3 of the TCR reads. Every sample was subsampled to the same number of TCRs (28,000) for the PS versus PT1 abundance plots. Expanded TCRs were defined as absent before sensitization and observed at least eight times at the 2-week time point. TCRdb cleaned the public reads at Q25 with fastp, built clones with MiXCR and kept in-frame beta chains. Rows are combined by CDR3 protein, so each entry shows the most common genes and DNA. Clone size and V and J calls follow TCRdb, not the original study. The sample records 82,000 or so distinct CDR3 sequences, 13% of which are singletons. Together, the top ten hold roughly 5.9% of the sample.

The sample was whole blood, taken in connection with sensitization to the hapten diphenylcyclopropenone (DPC). Recombination connected TRBV7-6 to TRBJ2-5; TRBD1 matches 7 bases in the middle. The clonotype originates from a woman in her fifties or sixties with alopecia areata. Some clones in this sample may be carry-over from other donors' samples. The DNA sequence follows: TGTGCCAGCAGCTTAGACAGGGGTTGGACCCAGTACTTC. This is translated as CASSLDRGWTQYF.